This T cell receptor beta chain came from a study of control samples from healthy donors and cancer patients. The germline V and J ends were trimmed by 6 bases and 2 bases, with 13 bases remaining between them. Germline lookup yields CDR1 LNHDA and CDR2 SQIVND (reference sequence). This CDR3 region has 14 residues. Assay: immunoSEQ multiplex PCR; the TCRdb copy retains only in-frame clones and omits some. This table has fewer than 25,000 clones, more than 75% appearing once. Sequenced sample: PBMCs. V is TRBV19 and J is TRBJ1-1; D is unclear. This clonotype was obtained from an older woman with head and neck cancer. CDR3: CASRRVWGNTEAFF. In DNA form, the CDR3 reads TGTGCCAGTAGGCGCGTATGGGGTAACACTGAAGCTTTCTTT.